Listed here are 11 T cell receptor beta chains from one sample, sequenced in a study of T cell changes during pregnancy in multiple sclerosis. Sequencing used immunoSEQ multiplex PCR; TCRdb keeps in-frame clones, though not all of them. Found here are under 85,000 clones, about 94% of them singletons; the top ten hold more than 0.45%. Sequencing was performed on peripheral blood, taken in the third trimester of pregnancy. The receptors originated from a female donor with multiple sclerosis, enrolled in a pregnancy study.

This chain uses TRBV13 with TRBJ2-3; 9 positions match TRBD1. The length of the CDR3 is 16 residues. Looked up from germline, CDR1 is PRHDT and CDR2 is FYEKMQ (reference sequence). V lost 4 bases and J lost 5; bases outside the gene matches: 10. CDR3 in amino acids: CASSSWEGQGEDTQYF. In nucleotides, the CDR3 is TGTGCCAGCAGCTCATGGGAGGGACAGGGTGAAGATACGCAGTATTTT.

This sequence joins TRBV4-1 and TRBJ1-4; D might be TRBD1 (5 bases). CDR1 is MGHRA and CDR2 is YSYEKL in the germline V gene. The CDR3 runs to 15 residues. Deletions cut 5 bases from V and 1 base from J, with 11 bases between. The CDR3 DNA reads as TGCGCCAGCAGCGCGGGGGTTAGAACTAATGAAAAACTGTTTTTT. It is translated as CASSAGVRTNEKLFF.

This clone has only one observation. The chain couples TRBV7-6 to TRBJ1-6, with TRBD1 as a possible D gene (6 bases). The V gene's germline CDR1 is SGHVS and CDR2 FNYEAQ. The CDR3 length is 19 residues. V gave up 0 bases and J gave up 0 bases, with 15 bases separating them. The CDR3 spells CASSLAGAGVSSYNSPLHF. CDR3 sequence (DNA): TGTGCCAGCAGCTTAGCGGGGGCAGGGGTGAGCTCCTATAATTCACCCCTCCACTTT.

The chain carries TRBV7-3 and TRBJ1-6; possibly TRBD1 for D (5 bases). Deletions cut 4 bases from V and 2 bases from J, with 12 bases between. The germline V gene encodes CDR1 SGHTA and CDR2 FQGTGA. There are 16 residues in the CDR3. The CDR3 nucleotides are TGTGCCAGCAGCTCCCCTCCGGGGGCCTATAATTCACCCCTCCACTTT. This sequence encodes CASSSPPGAYNSPLHF.

This chain links TRBV27 with TRBJ2-3, with 8 bases fitting TRBD2. The ends lost 5 bases at V and 5 bases at J; junction bases unmatched: 12. The CDR3 covers 16 residues. CDR1 is MNHEY and CDR2 is SMNVEV in the germline V gene (reference sequence). The CDR3 loop reads CASSLWRGVVVDTQYF. The CDR3 nucleotides read TGTGCCAGCAGTCTCTGGCGGGGGGTTGTCGTAGATACGCAGTATTTT.

The chain uses TRBV27 and TRBJ2-2, with D perhaps matching TRBD2 (6 bases). Germline V gene sequence: CDR1 MNHEY, CDR2 SMNVEV (reference sequence). The ends were cut back, 6 bases at V and 1 base at J, with 12 bases in the middle. The CDR3 runs to 15 residues. DNA of the CDR3: TGTGCCAGCAGCCCGCGGGGTCTGAACACCGGGGAGCTGTTTTTT. Translating it yields CASSPRGLNTGELFF.

V is TRBV2 and J is TRBJ2-1; TRBD2 aligns across 13 bases. The CDR3 is 14 amino acids. CDR1 SNHLY and CDR2 FYNNEI come from the germline V gene. With 4 bases clipped from V and 13 bases from J, the junction kept 7 bases outside the gene matches. CDR3 DNA: TGTGCCAGCAGTGTGAGGACTAGCGGGGGCAGACAGTTCTTC. Translating it yields CASSVRTSGGRQFF.

This chain uses TRBV29-1 with TRBJ1-2, with 8 bases that match TRBD1. J lost 10 bases, V lost 7 bases, and 11 bases had no gene match. The CDR3 extends over 12 amino acids. Germline V CDR1 and CDR2: SQVTM, ANQGSEA. CDR3 nucleotides: TGCAGCGCCCGAAACAGGGGGAGAGACTACACCTTC. Protein: CSARNRGRDYTF.

The chain links TRBV29-1 to TRBJ1-2; possibly TRBD1 for D (5 bases). Germline CDR1 is SQVTM and CDR2 is ANQGSEA. With 4 bases removed from V and 4 bases from J, the gap between germline ends came to 10 bases. This CDR3 comprises 12 residues. The CDR3 reads CSVATGGYGYTF. For the CDR3, the DNA is TGCAGCGTTGCTACAGGCGGCTATGGCTACACCTTC.

The V call is TRBV7-3, the J call TRBJ2-7, with 7 bases that match TRBD1. CDR1 and CDR2 from the germline V gene are SGHTA and FQGTGA. The CDR3 is made up of 15 amino acids. V trimming: 5 bases; J trimming: 7 bases; junction bases outside the gene matches: 14. CDR3 sequence reads: CASSAYRGDWDEQYF. CDR3 DNA: TGTGCCAGCAGCGCATACAGGGGAGATTGGGATGAGCAGTACTTC.

The V gene is TRBV29-1, the J gene TRBJ2-2; D possibly corresponds to TRBD1 (5 bases). Germline CDR1 is SQVTM and CDR2 is ANQGSEA. The CDR3 contains 16 residues. The V and J ends lost 5 bases and 2 bases respectively, with 18 bases between them. The CDR3 region has the DNA TGCAGCGTTCAAGGGAAAGGGGTAGGCAACACCGGGGAGCTGTTTTTT. It specifies CSVQGKGVGNTGELFF.